The rows below give T cell receptor beta chains drawn from one sample of a study of beta chain features in type 1 diabetes. Clones were sequenced by immunoSEQ multiplex PCR, and TCRdb holds only the in-frame ones, with some missing. The sample includes approximately 340,000 clones, more than 12% of them seen just once. Material: naive CD4+ T cells from blood. These receptors originate from a woman aged 18 to 35 in good health. Each CDR3 is given with its conserved first and last residue. Each record gives: V gene, D gene, J gene, clone size, CDR3 DNA, CDR3 protein. A D gene is named only where the DNA matches it firmly. A row's size may be missing; if present it is once, few, many or a size class.

V: TRBV28; D: -; J: TRBJ2-5; size: -; DNA: TGTGCCAGCAGCGGGCGGGGCGAGACCCAGTACTTC; CDR3: CASSGRGETQYF
V: TRBV20-1; D: TRBD1; J: TRBJ1-4; size: -; DNA: TGCAGTGCTAGGAGGGGGGACAGACTGTTTTTT; CDR3: CSARRGDRLFF
V: TRBV30; D: -; J: TRBJ1-2; size: -; DNA: TGTGCCTGGAGTCCATTGGGGGGGGAGGCGCTCGTCTATGGCTACACCTTC; CDR3: CAWSPLGGEALVYGYTF
V: TRBV28; D: TRBD1; J: TRBJ1-2; size: -; DNA: TGTGCCAGCAGTCGGGCCGGGACAGGCACTAACTATGGCTACACCTTC; CDR3: CASSRAGTGTNYGYTF
V: TRBV6-6; D: -; J: TRBJ2-1; size: few; DNA: TGTGCCAGCACTAAACTTCTGTCCCGCGGGGAGCAGTTCTTC; CDR3: CASTKLLSRGEQFF
V: TRBV15; D: TRBD1; J: TRBJ2-7; size: few; DNA: TGTGCCACCAGCAGACCGGACAGGCGATTCTACGAGCAGTACTTC; CDR3: CATSRPDRRFYEQYF
V: TRBV6-5; D: -; J: TRBJ1-2; size: -; DNA: TGTGCCAGCAGTTACTCGGACAGCTATGGCTACACCTTC; CDR3: CASSYSDSYGYTF
V: TRBV28; D: TRBD1; J: TRBJ2-1; size: few; DNA: TGTGCCAGCAGCCCGTCCGACAGGGGGCAGGGGAATGAGCAGTTCTTC; CDR3: CASSPSDRGQGNEQFF
V: TRBV14; D: -; J: TRBJ2-3; size: few; DNA: TGTGCCAGCAGCCAAGATCCCCCCTTCCAGGGGACGCAGTATTTT; CDR3: CASSQDPPFQGTQYF
V: TRBV11-2; D: -; J: TRBJ1-1; size: -; DNA: TGTGCCAGCAGCTTACGGAGGCAGGACCCGAACACTGAAGCTTTCTTT; CDR3: CASSLRRQDPNTEAFF
V: TRBV7-9; D: TRBD2; J: TRBJ2-1; size: few; DNA: TGTGCCGTACATCGGGGGGGGTACTACAATGAGCAGTTCTTC; CDR3: CAVHRGGYYNEQFF
V: TRBV23-1; D: TRBD1; J: TRBJ2-3; size: few; DNA: TGCGCCAGCTCCCTGAACGGGACAGGAGGGGATACGCAGTATTTT; CDR3: CASSLNGTGGDTQYF
V: TRBV29-1; D: TRBD1; J: TRBJ1-2; size: few; DNA: TGCAGCGCCCAGGGGGCGGGTAATGGCTACACCTTC; CDR3: CSAQGAGNGYTF
V: TRBV7-2; D: -; J: TRBJ1-2; size: -; DNA: TGTGCCAGCAGCGCGACCCCCAGGGGCGGGGGTGGCTACACCTTC; CDR3: CASSATPRGGGGYTF
V: TRBV5-1; D: TRBD2; J: TRBJ2-4; size: few; DNA: TGCGCCAGCAGCTCCGGGACTAGCGAAAACATTCAGTACTTC; CDR3: CASSSGTSENIQYF
V: TRBV4-1; D: TRBD2; J: TRBJ2-1; size: -; DNA: TGCGCCAGCAGCCACCGCGCGGGAGGGTCCTACAATGAGCAGTTCTTC; CDR3: CASSHRAGGSYNEQFF
V: TRBV7-2; D: -; J: TRBJ2-5; size: -; DNA: TGTGCCAGCAGCCGGGCCAGGGGTGAGGAGACCCAGTACTTC; CDR3: CASSRARGEETQYF
V: TRBV2; D: TRBD1; J: TRBJ1-2; size: -; DNA: TGTGCCAGTGGGGACAGCTTCTATGGCTACACCTTC; CDR3: CASGDSFYGYTF
V: TRBV30; D: TRBD2; J: TRBJ2-7; size: -; DNA: TGTGCCTGGAGTGGGTCGGGAGGTGCGGCCTACGAGCAGTACTTC; CDR3: CAWSGSGGAAYEQYF
V: TRBV28; D: -; J: TRBJ2-7; size: -; DNA: TGTGCCAGCAGGCGACAGGCAACCTACGAGCAGTACTTC; CDR3: CASRRQATYEQYF
V: TRBV15; D: -; J: TRBJ2-5; size: few; DNA: TGTGCCACCAGTCAGGGAGAGACCCAGTACTTC; CDR3: CATSQGETQYF
V: TRBV10-3; D: -; J: TRBJ2-5; size: -; DNA: TGTGCCATCAGTGTCCGGGAACCAGAGACCCAGTACTTC; CDR3: CAISVREPETQYF
V: TRBV25-1; D: TRBD2; J: TRBJ2-1; size: few; DNA: TGTGCCAGCAGTGAAGTAGCGGGAGGGCCCTACAATGAGCAGTTCTTC; CDR3: CASSEVAGGPYNEQFF
V: TRBV29-1; D: -; J: TRBJ2-1; size: -; DNA: TGCAGCGTGGCTTTTCCTCTGAGGAATGAGCAGTTCTTC; CDR3: CSVAFPLRNEQFF
V: TRBV10-3; D: TRBD2; J: TRBJ2-1; size: few; DNA: TGTGCCATCAGGTGGACTAGCGGGAGTCGGAATGAGCAGTTCTTC; CDR3: CAIRWTSGSRNEQFF
V: TRBV9; D: TRBD1; J: TRBJ2-1; size: few; DNA: TGTGCCAGCAGCGTAGAGGGGGCGATACCGAATGAGCAGTTCTTC; CDR3: CASSVEGAIPNEQFF
V: TRBV4-2; D: TRBD2; J: TRBJ2-5; size: -; DNA: TGTGCCAGCAGCCAAGCGTTATACGGGACTAGCGATCAAGAGACCCAGTACTTC; CDR3: CASSQALYGTSDQETQYF
V: TRBV30; D: TRBD1; J: TRBJ1-2; size: -; DNA: TGTGCCTGGAGTGCCTTCGGGACAGGGGGCTATGGCTACACCTTC; CDR3: CAWSAFGTGGYGYTF
V: TRBV5-1; D: TRBD1; J: TRBJ2-6; size: few; DNA: TGCGCCAGCAGCCTGCGGACAGGATACTCTGGGGCCAACGTCCTGACTTTC; CDR3: CASSLRTGYSGANVLTF
V: TRBV2; D: TRBD1; J: TRBJ1-2; size: few; DNA: TGTGCCAGCAAAAAGGGACAGGGGGAAGTTGGCTACACCTTC; CDR3: CASKKGQGEVGYTF
V: TRBV7-9; D: TRBD1; J: TRBJ2-2; size: few; DNA: TGTGCCAGCAGCACAGGGACAGCGAACACCGGGGAGCTGTTTTTT; CDR3: CASSTGTANTGELFF
V: TRBV19; D: TRBD2; J: TRBJ2-5; size: few; DNA: TGTGCCAGTACCGGGACTAGCGGGAGTTGGGAGACCCAGTACTTC; CDR3: CASTGTSGSWETQYF
V: TRBV15; D: TRBD1; J: TRBJ2-3; size: -; DNA: TGTGCCACCAGCCTCAGGGACAGGGTGGCGCAGTATTTT; CDR3: CATSLRDRVAQYF
V: TRBV5-1; D: TRBD1; J: TRBJ1-2; size: -; DNA: TGCGCCAGCAGCTTTGGGGACAGAGTGTATGGCTACACCTTC; CDR3: CASSFGDRVYGYTF
V: TRBV4-3; D: -; J: TRBJ1-2; size: -; DNA: TGCGCCAGCAGCCCTATTCAAGCGGACTATGGCTACACCTTC; CDR3: CASSPIQADYGYTF
V: TRBV7-3; D: -; J: TRBJ2-7; size: -; DNA: TGTGCCAGCAGCTTAAGCGGACAGAGTTACGAGCAGTACTTC; CDR3: CASSLSGQSYEQYF
V: TRBV5-4; D: -; J: TRBJ1-3; size: few; DNA: TGTGCCAGCAGCTTGTATCAGGACAGTGGAAACACCATATATTTT; CDR3: CASSLYQDSGNTIYF
V: TRBV28; D: -; J: TRBJ1-1; size: few; DNA: TGTGCCAGCAGTTCCGAGGGACAGAACACTGAAGCTTTCTTT; CDR3: CASSSEGQNTEAFF
V: TRBV30; D: TRBD1; J: TRBJ2-7; size: -; DNA: TGTGCCTGGAGCCCGGGACAGGGGGCGTGGGAGCAGTACTTC; CDR3: CAWSPGQGAWEQYF
V: TRBV6-5; D: TRBD2; J: TRBJ2-7; size: -; DNA: TGTGCCAGCAGGGACGGGACTAGCGTCTTCTACGAGCAGTACTTC; CDR3: CASRDGTSVFYEQYF
V: TRBV4-3; D: TRBD1; J: TRBJ2-7; size: -; DNA: TGCGCCAGCAGCCCTGGACAGGGGAACGAGCAGTACTTC; CDR3: CASSPGQGNEQYF
V: TRBV6-1; D: TRBD2; J: TRBJ2-2; size: few; DNA: TGTGCCAGCACTAGCGGGGATGGAAGGGCCGGGGAGCTGTTTTTT; CDR3: CASTSGDGRAGELFF
V: TRBV7-8; D: TRBD2; J: TRBJ2-1; size: -; DNA: TGTGCCAGCAGCCATTCACGTGGACTAGCGGGAGATCTTAATGAGCAGTTCTTC; CDR3: CASSHSRGLAGDLNEQFF
V: TRBV11-2; D: TRBD1; J: TRBJ1-4; size: few; DNA: TGTGCCAGCAGCCCGGACAGGATAAATGAAAAACTGTTTTTT; CDR3: CASSPDRINEKLFF
V: TRBV21-1; D: -; J: TRBJ2-6; size: few; DNA: TGTGCCAGCGTCCTAATAACCCAGGGGACGGATCACTTTGGGGCCAACGTCCTGACTTTC; CDR3: CASVLITQGTDHFGANVLTF
V: TRBV30; D: TRBD2; J: TRBJ2-1; size: few; DNA: TGTGCCAGCAGCGGGAGAGGGTACAATGAGCAGTTCTTC; CDR3: CASSGRGYNEQFF
V: TRBV15; D: TRBD2; J: TRBJ2-3; size: few; DNA: TGTGCCACCAGCACAATTATGACTAGCGGAGCCCCAGGCTACGGCACAGATACGCAGTATTTT; CDR3: CATSTIMTSGAPGYGTDTQYF
V: TRBV20-1; D: -; J: TRBJ2-1; size: -; DNA: TGCAGTGTGAGAAATTACAATGAGCAGTTCTTC; CDR3: CSVRNYNEQFF
V: TRBV6-5; D: -; J: TRBJ2-7; size: few; DNA: TGTGCCAGCGGGAGGGGGAGCGAGCAGTACTTC; CDR3: CASGRGSEQYF
V: TRBV2; D: -; J: TRBJ2-5; size: -; DNA: TGTGCCAGCACCTGGAAGAAGACAATGCTTCAAGAGACCCAGTACTTC; CDR3: CASTWKKTMLQETQYF
V: TRBV29-1; D: -; J: TRBJ1-5; size: -; DNA: TGCAGCGTCGAGACAGGCCAAAATCAGCCCCAGCATTTT; CDR3: CSVETGQNQPQHF
V: TRBV7-6; D: TRBD1; J: TRBJ1-4; size: -; DNA: TGTGCCAGCAGCCGCGGACAGGGACGAGAAAAACTGTTTTTT; CDR3: CASSRGQGREKLFF
V: TRBV13; D: TRBD2; J: TRBJ2-3; size: few; DNA: TGTGCCAGCGAGACTAGCGGGTCTAGCACAGATACGCAGTATTTT; CDR3: CASETSGSSTDTQYF
V: TRBV30; D: -; J: TRBJ2-2; size: -; DNA: TGTGCCTGGAGTGAGGGGGCCGGGGAGCTGTTTTTT; CDR3: CAWSEGAGELFF
V: TRBV29-1; D: -; J: TRBJ1-2; size: few; DNA: TGCAGCGTTGCTGGGGCCAGCGTCCCTAACTATGGCTACACCTTC; CDR3: CSVAGASVPNYGYTF